What follows are 32 T cell receptor beta chains derived from one specimen sequenced in a study of blood T cell repertoires in COVID-19. Sequencing was performed with immunoSEQ multiplex PCR; in TCRdb, only in-frame clones are kept and a portion is missing. Of hundreds of thousands of clones in the sample, around 88% were seen once. Sequences were obtained from PBMCs or T cells enriched from blood (not recorded which). All receptors derive from a woman aged 40 to 50 who had recovered from COVID-19.

CDR3 DNA: TGTGCCTGGAGCCAGGGGGCTAGTTCAGATACGCAGTATTTT. It encodes CAWSQGASSDTQYF. V is TRBV30 and J is TRBJ2-3; 8 bases are a match to TRBD1. Germline assignment: CDR1 GTSNPN and CDR2 SVGIG (reference sequence). V was clipped by 3 bases and J by 4 bases; unmatched bases: 6. The length of the CDR3 is 14 residues.

The chain is built from TRBV10-3 and TRBJ1-6, with D possibly being TRBD1 (5 bases). Germline loops: CDR1 ENHRY, CDR2 SYGVKD. This CDR3 has 14 amino acids. Trimming took off 4 bases at V and 7 bases at J, with 11 bases between the two ends. DNA for the CDR3: TGTGCCATCAGTGTCTCACAGGACAATTCACCCCTCCACTTT. It translates to CAISVSQDNSPLHF.

The chain links TRBV4-3 to TRBJ1-2, with unresolved D. V was pared by 4 bases and J by 3 bases, with 18 bases between. In germline, CDR1 is LGHNA, CDR2 YSLEER. This CDR3 comprises 16 residues. CDR3 bases: TGCGCCAGCAGCCCAACGAGGGAGTTACTCCACTATGGCTACACCTTC. Residues: CASSPTRELLHYGYTF.

The chain recombines TRBV7-2 with TRBJ1-2; a possible D gene is TRBD1 (5 bases). V shed 0 bases and J shed 6 bases, with 14 bases lying between them. This CDR3 spans 15 amino acids. Germline V gene lookup returns CDR1 SGHTA and CDR2 FQGNSA. DNA of the CDR3: TGTGCCAGCAGCTTAGCGGGGGGGGACGAGGATGGCTACACCTTC. It is translated as CASSLAGGDEDGYTF.

This chain joins TRBV7-3 and TRBJ2-3, with TRBD2 identical over 16 bases. This CDR3 region has 17 residues. The trim removed 5 bases at V and 4 bases at J, leaving 6 bases unmatched. Germline values: CDR1 SGHTA, CDR2 FQGTGA. The CDR3 loop is CASSRGLAGGPSDTQYF. The DNA of the CDR3 is TGTGCCAGCAGCCGGGGACTAGCGGGAGGGCCGTCAGATACGCAGTATTTT.

The chain is built from TRBV3-1 (or the pseudogene TRBV3-2) and TRBJ1-6; 9 bases are a match to TRBD1. V dropped 4 bases and J dropped 10; count of bases not matched to a gene: 8. The germline V gene encodes CDR1 LGHDT and CDR2 YNNKEL (reference sequence). This CDR3 contains 15 residues. The DNA of the CDR3 is TGTGCCAGCAGCCCTTGGGACAGGGTTTCCTCACCCCTCCACTTT. It yields the protein CASSPWDRVSSPLHF.

This chain links TRBV7-2 with TRBJ2-2; possibly TRBD2 for D (5 bases). Germline V gene data show CDR1 as SGHTA and CDR2 as FQGNSA. Trimming shortened V by 1 base and J by 4 bases, and 10 bases separated the two germline ends. The CDR3 contains 15 residues. CDR3 amino acids: CASSLGGLVTGELFF. CDR3 DNA: TGTGCCAGCAGCTTAGGAGGGTTGGTCACCGGGGAGCTGTTTTTT.

The rearrangement links TRBV4-1 to TRBJ2-3, with no clear D. Germline CDR1 and CDR2: MGHRA and YSYEKL. CDR3 length: 15 residues. V shed 1 base and J shed 9 bases, with 17 bases lying between them. The CDR3 is CASSQGPRMAETQYF. The CDR3 DNA follows: TGCGCCAGCAGCCAAGGGCCCAGGATGGCCGAAACGCAGTATTTT.

The genes are TRBV7-9 and TRBJ2-7; D might be TRBD1 (6 bases). CDR1 and CDR2 from the germline V gene are SEHNR and FQNEAQ (reference sequence). V lost 4 bases to trimming and J lost 3 bases, with 10 bases between them. This CDR3 has 13 amino acids. The CDR3 DNA sequence: TGTGCCAGCAGCTCAGGACAGAGCTACGAGCAGTACTTC. Translated: CASSSGQSYEQYF.

The rearrangement joins TRBV7-3 to TRBJ2-3; the match to TRBD2 covers 7 bases. Germline lookup yields CDR1 SGHTA and CDR2 FQGTGA. Trimming took 6 bases from V and 1 from J; bases not matched to a gene: 10. There are 16 residues in the CDR3. CDR3 residues: CASRAGGSRRTDTQYF. DNA for the CDR3: TGTGCCAGCAGGGCGGGCGGGAGCCGCCGCACAGATACGCAGTATTTT.

The chain couples TRBV5-1 to TRBJ2-7; TRBD1 might be the D (6 bases). Per the germline V gene, CDR1 is SGHRS and CDR2 is YFSETQ. CDR3 length: 16 amino acids. The V and J ends lost 4 bases and 1 base respectively, with 18 bases between them. The CDR3 reads CASSPRGGEGSYEQYF. DNA of the CDR3: TGCGCCAGCAGCCCCAGGGGCGGTGAGGGGTCCTACGAGCAGTACTTC.

This rearrangement joins TRBV28 to TRBJ1-4; the D is unclear. Germline V gene lookup returns CDR1 MDHEN and CDR2 SYDVKM. This CDR3 is built from 15 residues. V lost 7 bases and J 6 bases, leaving 18 bases between the germline ends. The CDR3 is CASTIAGEVDEKLFF. In DNA form, the CDR3 reads TGTGCCAGCACCATCGCCGGGGAAGTGGATGAAAAACTGTTTTTT.

The chain is built from TRBV7-9 and TRBJ2-1, with 11 bases lining up with TRBD2. This CDR3 is 16 amino acids long. Losses at the gene ends were 5 bases for V and 0 bases for J; bases not matched to a gene: 3. Germline V gene sequence: CDR1 SEHNR, CDR2 FQNEAQ (reference sequence). The CDR3 loop is CASSRGLAGSYNEQFF. The CDR3, as DNA: TGTGCCAGCAGCCGAGGACTAGCGGGCTCCTACAATGAGCAGTTCTTC.

This clone appeared a few times. The same CDR3 also results from other DNA sequences found in this sample. The CDR3 nucleotides are TGTGCCAGCAGCCCCCCGGGGGGGAGAGGTCAGCCCCAGCATTTT. Protein sequence: CASSPPGGRGQPQHF. This chain uses TRBV7-2 with TRBJ1-5; possibly TRBD1 for D (5 bases). Germline V gives CDR1 SGHTA, CDR2 FQGNSA. V lost 5 bases, J lost 6 bases, and 17 bases lay in between. This CDR3 contains 15 residues.

V and J are TRBV5-1 and TRBJ1-2; 9 nucleotides agree with TRBD1. This CDR3 has 15 amino acids. V shed 3 bases and J 4 bases; nucleotides not matched to a gene: 7. Germline V gene data show CDR1 as SGHRS and CDR2 as YFSETQ. The chain's CDR3 is CASSSGQGMRYGYTF. The CDR3, as DNA: TGCGCCAGCAGCTCAGGACAGGGGATGCGCTATGGCTACACCTTC.

The chain links TRBV6-5 to TRBJ1-1, with 9 bases fitting TRBD1. The CDR3 length is 14 residues. Trimming removed 6 bases from V and 5 bases from J; junction bases left unmatched: 7. The germline gives CDR1 MNHEY, CDR2 SVGAGI. DNA for the CDR3: TGTGCCAGCAGATCACAGGGGGCTTGGACTGAAGCTTTCTTT. Translation: CASRSQGAWTEAFF.

V gene TRBV5-1 combines with J gene TRBJ2-5; 8 positions match TRBD1. V lost 4 bases to trimming and J lost 4 bases; unmatched junction nucleotides: 3. The CDR3 has 13 amino acids. The germline gives CDR1 SGHRS, CDR2 YFSETQ. The chain's CDR3 is CASSTGGGETQYF. CDR3 DNA sequence: TGCGCCAGCAGCACAGGGGGAGGAGAGACCCAGTACTTC.

CDR3 region: CASSPGLAGGLVIRIQYF. DNA of the CDR3: TGTGCCAGTAGTCCGGGACTAGCGGGAGGGTTAGTCATACGCATTCAGTACTTC. The chain couples TRBV19 to TRBJ2-4; 16 nucleotides line up with TRBD2. Trimming took 5 bases from V and 9 from J; bases not matched to a gene: 13. This CDR3 has 18 residues. The germline CDR1 and CDR2 sequences are LNHDA and SQIVND (reference sequence).

The chain couples TRBV4-1 to TRBJ1-1, with D perhaps matching TRBD1 (6 bases). Germline V gives CDR1 MGHRA, CDR2 YSYEKL. The ends were cut back, 1 base at V and 1 base at J, with 16 bases in the middle. The CDR3 is 17 residues long. The CDR3 nucleotides read TGCGCCAGCAGCCAAGTCCCCGGTGGCAGGGGGAACACTGAAGCTTTCTTT. Encoded protein: CASSQVPGGRGNTEAFF.

This sequence joins TRBV5-1 and TRBJ2-1; D unresolved. V was trimmed by 0 bases and J by 0 bases, leaving 10 bases between them. CDR1 is SGHRS, CDR2 YFSETQ, per germline. The CDR3 covers 16 residues. CDR3 sequence (DNA): TGCGCCAGCAGCTTGGCCGCGTCAAGCTCCTACAATGAGCAGTTCTTC. Translation: CASSLAASSSYNEQFF.

The rearrangement uses TRBV28 and TRBJ2-5; 7 nucleotides match TRBD2. CDR3 length: 11 residues. Germline CDR1 MDHEN, CDR2 SYDVKM. J was trimmed by 4 bases and V by 11 bases; bases with no gene match: 4. The CDR3 region has the DNA TGTGCCTGTTGGGGGGGAGAGACCCAGTACTTC. It codes for CACWGGETQYF.

The CDR3 DNA follows: TGTGCCAGCAGCTTAGGGAGCGGTTACAATGAGCAGTTCTTC. Its protein is CASSLGSGYNEQFF. The genes are TRBV7-9 and TRBJ2-1; D possibly corresponds to TRBD2 (5 bases). CDR1 is SEHNR, CDR2 FQNEAQ, per germline (reference sequence). The CDR3 contains 14 residues. Trimming removed 1 base at V and 4 bases at J, with 8 bases between.

The chain joins TRBV6-2 or TRBV6-3 to TRBJ1-2, with D unresolved. Germline V gives CDR1 MNHEY, CDR2 SVGEGT. The V gene lost 6 bases and the J gene lost 7 bases, with 15 bases spanning the gap. The length of the CDR3 is 13 residues. The CDR3 nucleotides are TGTGCCAGCAGCTCACGCGCGGTTCGTGGCTACACCTTC. It is translated as CASSSRAVRGYTF.

J is TRBJ2-5 and V is TRBV7-8; TRBD2 aligns across 8 bases. CDR3 length equals 13 residues. Germline V gene lookup returns CDR1 SGHVS and CDR2 FQNEAQ. With V trimmed by 7 bases and J by 5 bases, 6 bases remained unmatched. The CDR3 protein is CASTETSAETQYF. CDR3 in DNA: TGTGCCAGCACCGAGACTAGCGCGGAGACCCAGTACTTC.

This clone has only one observation. This chain connects TRBV24-1 to TRBJ1-1; TRBD1 aligns across 8 bases. The CDR3 is 15 amino acids. Germline V CDR1 and CDR2: KGHDR, SFDVKD. The V segment lost 2 bases and the J segment 3 bases; nucleotides outside the gene matches: 4. CDR3 in amino acids: CATSDSTGAYTEAFF. The CDR3 DNA sequence: TGTGCCACCAGTGATTCGACAGGGGCGTACACTGAAGCTTTCTTT.

The chain employs TRBV7-8 and TRBJ2-7, with TRBD1 as a possible D gene (5 bases). The CDR3 consists of 14 residues. Trimming pared 1 base from V and 3 bases from J, leaving 10 bases between. The germline CDR1 and CDR2 sequences are SGHVS and FQNEAQ. The CDR3 DNA follows: TGTGCCAGCAGCTTAGTGTTTCAGGGCTACGAGCAGTACTTC. Protein product: CASSLVFQGYEQYF.

The chain recombines TRBV28 with TRBJ2-7; D possibly corresponds to TRBD1 (5 bases). This CDR3 has 14 residues. V lost 2 bases and J 4 bases, leaving 12 bases between the germline ends. The V gene's germline CDR1 is MDHEN and CDR2 SYDVKM. CDR3 protein: CASSLRQGPYEQYF. The CDR3, as DNA: TGTGCCAGCAGTTTAAGGCAGGGCCCTTACGAGCAGTACTTC.

This clone appeared a single time. The rearrangement links TRBV2 to TRBJ2-1, with TRBD2 as a possible D gene (6 bases). Germline assignment: CDR1 SNHLY and CDR2 FYNNEI. V was pared by 1 base and J by 2 bases, with 15 bases between. The CDR3 extends over 17 amino acids. CDR3 bases: TGTGCCAGCAGTGAAGGGGGCCCGGGACTTACCTACAATGAGCAGTTCTTC. Its protein product is CASSEGGPGLTYNEQFF.

The chain has TRBV3-1 (or the pseudogene TRBV3-2) and TRBJ2-1, with TRBD2 as a possible D gene (5 bases). The V gene's germline CDR1 is LGHDT and CDR2 YNNKEL (reference sequence). The CDR3 loop spans 15 amino acids. V dropped 3 bases and J dropped 3 bases, with 12 bases sitting between them. The CDR3 nucleotides read TGTGCCAGCAGCCAGAGGAGGTCCCTCTACAATGAGCAGTTCTTC. This translates into CASSQRRSLYNEQFF.

The chain uses TRBV6-5 and TRBJ2-2; TRBD1 matches at 7 bases. Germline V gene lookup returns CDR1 MNHEY and CDR2 SVGAGI. V dropped 2 bases and J dropped 7; count of bases not matched to a gene: 4. The CDR3 covers 14 residues. For the CDR3, the DNA is TGTGCCAGCAGTTACCGTGACAGGGTCGGGGAGCTGTTTTTT. As protein: CASSYRDRVGELFF.

The rearrangement uses TRBV5-4 and TRBJ2-3; 9 bases are shared with TRBD1. This CDR3 region has 15 residues. The trim removed 4 bases at V and 1 base at J, leaving 4 bases unmatched. CDR1 SGHNT and CDR2 YYREEE come from the germline V gene (reference sequence). DNA of the CDR3: TGTGCCAGCAGCCCCGGGGACAGGGGCACAGATACGCAGTATTTT. Its translation is CASSPGDRGTDTQYF.

In its sample, this clone was seen once. The chain is built from TRBV10-3 and TRBJ2-1, with TRBD1 as a possible D gene (5 bases). Germline V lookup: CDR1 ENHRY, CDR2 SYGVKD. Trimming removed 6 bases from V and 5 bases from J, with 8 bases in between. CDR3 length: 12 residues. The CDR3 loop reads CAIRDNHNEQFF. In DNA, the CDR3 is TGTGCCATCAGGGACAATCACAATGAGCAGTTCTTC.